Listed below are T cell receptor beta chains from one sample, sequenced in a study of blood T cells in healthy people across ages. TCRdb re-called the 5' RACE reads with MiXCR, one entry per CDR3 protein. The table lists approximately 770,000 distinct CDR3 sequences, about three fifths of them singletons. The sequencing sample was made of blood. These receptors were collected from a young man in good health. The CDR3 runs from the conserved cysteine through the conserved F or W. The D gene is left open where the match is weak. Some rows have no size entry. The others give once, few or many, or a class for an expanded clone.

V gene: TRBV3-1; clone size: -; D gene: -; J gene: TRBJ2-4; CDR3 DNA: TGTGCCAGCAGCCAAGAGTCGGGTCGAGGGCAGTACTTC; CDR3 protein: CASSQESGRGQYF
V gene: TRBV13; clone size: many; D gene: -; J gene: TRBJ2-1; CDR3 DNA: TGTGCCAGCAGCTTAGGAACGCCGAAATATGAGCAGTTCTTC; CDR3 protein: CASSLGTPKYEQFF
V gene: TRBV5-6; clone size: once; D gene: -; J gene: TRBJ1-1; CDR3 DNA: TGTGCCAGCAGCTTGGGTTGGGCGGAGAACACTGAAGCTTTCTTT; CDR3 protein: CASSLGWAENTEAFF
V gene: TRBV27; clone size: -; D gene: -; J gene: TRBJ2-3; CDR3 DNA: TGTGCCAGCAGTTCTAGCCTGGGGGACACAGATACGCAGTATTTT; CDR3 protein: CASSSSLGDTDTQYF
V gene: TRBV13; clone size: -; D gene: -; J gene: TRBJ2-5; CDR3 DNA: TGTGCCAGCAGCTTAGGCCAACTTCGAGGGGGGGAAGAGACCCAGTACTTC; CDR3 protein: CASSLGQLRGGEETQYF
V gene: TRBV27; clone size: few; D gene: -; J gene: TRBJ2-5; CDR3 DNA: TGTGCCAGCAGTTTATCAACCACCGGGTCCCAGTACTTC; CDR3 protein: CASSLSTTGSQYF
V gene: TRBV20-1; clone size: few; D gene: TRBD1; J gene: TRBJ2-7; CDR3 DNA: TGCAGTGCCCCCTCCCCGACCCGGGACAGGGTGACCTACGAGCAGTACTTC; CDR3 protein: CSAPSPTRDRVTYEQYF
V gene: TRBV20-1; clone size: few; D gene: TRBD2; J gene: TRBJ2-3; CDR3 DNA: TGCAGTGCAACCGGGACTAGCGGGAAATCAGATACGCAGTATTTT; CDR3 protein: CSATGTSGKSDTQYF
V gene: TRBV3-1; clone size: few; D gene: -; J gene: TRBJ1-2; CDR3 DNA: TGTGCCAGCGCTAGCGGCGGGGGCGAGGGCTACACCTTC; CDR3 protein: CASASGGGEGYTF
V gene: TRBV7-8; clone size: -; D gene: TRBD2; J gene: TRBJ2-7; CDR3 DNA: TGTGCCAGCAGCTCCGCGACTAGCGGGGCCTCCTACAATGAGCAGTACTTC; CDR3 protein: CASSSATSGASYNEQYF
V gene: TRBV7-2; clone size: few; D gene: TRBD2; J gene: TRBJ2-6; CDR3 DNA: TGTGCCAGCAGCCCGCGGGAGGCTTTAAACGTCCTGACTTTC; CDR3 protein: CASSPREALNVLTF